This T cell receptor beta chain originates from a study of T cell clonotyping in hematopoietic cell transplantation. Broader study findings: No sorting was done, leaving CD4 and CD8 contributions mixed. Higher Inverse Simpson Index values in graft donor and pretransplant recipient predicted broader posttransplant TCR diversity. After transplant, recipient diversity fell while pathologically expanded clonotypes grew through day 180. At the given depth, recipient repertoires were over 95% de novo clonotypes.

A remark on this clone: Its antigen is still unknown.

Per germline, CDR1 SGDLS and CDR2 YYNGEE. The CDR3 has 14 amino acids. Trimming pared 0 bases from V and 6 bases from J, leaving 10 bases between. Produced via immunoSEQ multiplex PCR; TCRdb's table is partial and in-frame only. The sample yields 9,500 to 15,000 clones, roughly 89% seen once. Sequencing was performed on peripheral blood mononuclear cells. This TCR derives from a human donor who either received an allogeneic hematopoietic cell transplant for a myeloid malignancy or was a related donor (not recorded which). Some clones in this sample may be carry-over from other donors' samples. The genes are TRBV9 and TRBJ1-5; D call uncertain. CDR3 amino acids: CASSVDQLGQPQHF. The CDR3, as DNA: TGTGCCAGCAGCGTAGACCAGTTAGGTCAGCCCCAGCATTTT. Full variable domain (rest looked up from reference TRBV9 and TRBJ1-5): DSGVTQTPKHLITATGQRVTLRCSPRSGDLSVYWYQQSLDQGLQFLIQYYNGEERAKGNILERFSAQQFPDLHSELNLSSLELGDSALYFCASSVDQLGQPQHFGDGTRLSIL.